The entry below gives a single T cell receptor (beta chain) sequence along with its context. RNA transcripts provided the source from which TCR beta CDR3 regions were amplified. The TCR CDR3 first-round RT-PCR relied on the HTBI primer set. TCRdb re-called the multiplex PCR reads through MiXCR, storing one row per CDR3 protein. The table lists some 700,000 distinct CDR3 sequences, roughly 17% of them singletons. Patients aged 18 to 65 with hyperthyroidism were newly diagnosed, with duration under 2 months. Uncontrolled infection, other autoimmune disease, pregnancy or lactation disqualified patients from enrolment. Clinicians diagnosed patients from clinical symptoms, serum thyroxine and TRAb, thyroid ultrasound and orbital computed tomography. This sample stems from a study of T cells in Graves' hyperthyroidism and ophthalmopathy. Germline lookup yields CDR1 MNHEY and CDR2 SVGEGT. V gave up 6 bases and J gave up 0 bases; unmatched junction bases: 6. The CDR3 covers 16 residues.

The chain recombines TRBV6-2 or TRBV6-3 with TRBJ2-3; TRBD1 agrees at 10 bases. The sequence derives from a man in his fifties or sixties with Graves' hyperthyroidism. The specimen sequenced was blood. The CDR3 DNA sequence: TGTGCCAGCAGACAGACAGGGGGCAAAAGCACAGATACGCAGTATTTT. It yields the protein CASRQTGGKSTDTQYF.